The T cell receptor (beta chain) described here comes from a study of CD8 T cells in ankylosing spondylitis. Study-wide results and limits: In peripheral blood, disease-linked CD8+ clones occurred at relatively low frequencies. For ankylosing spondylitis blood, a TCR beta motif of under ten highly homologous variants appeared characteristic. Earlier authors reported some of these motif variants in reactive arthritis synovial fluid and blood. Enrichment of disease-linked clones was reportedly significant in matched ankylosing spondylitis synovial fluid.

Researchers built TCR beta libraries using quantitative 5'-RACE with molecular barcodes. TCRdb re-called the 5' RACE reads with MiXCR, one entry per CDR3 protein. The table includes over 400,000 distinct CDR3 sequences, roughly 25% detected once. The germline V gene has CDR1 SGHRS and CDR2 YFSETQ. Between the trimmed V and J ends, which lost 5 bases and 3 bases, there was a span of 15 bases. The CDR3 consists of 14 residues. This clonotype was found a few times. Its antigen is undetermined. The receptor was isolated from a male donor with ankylosing spondylitis. Material: blood, either unsorted or a sorted T cell fraction (not recorded which). The genes are TRBV5-1 and TRBJ2-7, with D perhaps TRBD2 (6 bases). The CDR3 is CASRENPSDYEQYV. DNA for the CDR3: TGCGCCAGCAGGGAAAATCCTAGCGACTACGAGCAGTACGTC.